These T cell receptor beta chains were read from a single sample in a study of T-cell memory formation after mild COVID-19. One entry per CDR3 protein results from TCRdb running MiXCR on the 5' RACE reads. The table shows over 450,000 distinct CDR3 sequences, with about a fifth occurring only once. Sample: PBMCs or a T cell subset sorted from them (not recorded which). These receptors originate from an adult woman who had mild COVID-19 (a few samples of this study predate the infection). Cell type and time point are not known. The CDR3 runs from the conserved cysteine through the conserved F or W. D genes are given only for firm matches. Clone size is stated in some rows and not others, as once, few, many or a class when expanded.

>few|TRBJ2-1|TRBV5-1|-
CASTPENNNEQFF
TGCGCCAGCACACCCGAAAACAACAATGAGCAGTTCTTC
>many|TRBJ2-5|TRBV7-3|-
CASSYIPQETQYF
TGTGCCAGCAGCTATATCCCCCAAGAGACCCAGTACTTC
>-|TRBJ2-3|TRBV11-3|-
CASSYGFDTQYF
TGTGCCAGCAGCTACGGGTTCGATACGCAGTATTTT
>-|TRBJ1-1|TRBV12-3/TRBV12-4|TRBD1
CASSRTGGSTEAFF
TGTGCCAGCAGTCGGACAGGAGGGAGCACTGAAGCTTTCTTT
>few|TRBJ1-5|TRBV6-5|-
CASSPVGGHQPQHF
TGTGCCAGCAGCCCCGTTGGGGGGCACCAGCCCCAGCATTTT
>few|TRBJ2-7|TRBV7-2|TRBD1
CASSLGWTGTYEQYF
TGTGCCAGCAGCTTAGGTTGGACAGGGACCTACGAGCAGTACTTC
>many|TRBJ2-5|TRBV7-9|-
CASSPSGGAETQYF
TGTGCCAGCAGCCCCTCTGGGGGGGCAGAGACCCAGTACTTC
>-|TRBJ2-7|TRBV29-1|TRBD2
CSVRTSGSAEQYF
TGCAGCGTTCGGACTAGCGGGAGTGCCGAGCAGTACTTC
>-|TRBJ2-1|TRBV10-3|TRBD2
CAISESGTSLIHEQFF
TGTGCCATCAGTGAGTCGGGGACTAGCTTGATCCATGAGCAGTTCTTC
>many|TRBJ1-1|TRBV14|-
CASSRKSPLAFF
TGTGCCAGCAGCCGAAAGAGTCCTTTGGCTTTCTTT
>-|TRBJ1-2|TRBV9|-
CASSVGAGSDYGYTF
TGTGCCAGCAGCGTAGGGGCAGGGTCTGACTATGGCTACACCTTC
>-|TRBJ1-1|TRBV18|-
CASSPTGEGAFF
TGTGCCAGCTCACCAACAGGAGAAGGGGCTTTCTTT
>-|TRBJ1-1|TRBV7-3|-
CASSLTHTGDGEAFF
TGTGCCAGCAGCTTAACCCACACCGGGGATGGTGAAGCTTTCTTT
>-|TRBJ2-2|TRBV20-1|TRBD2
CSASSGGPNGELFF
TGCAGTGCTTCTAGCGGGGGGCCAAACGGGGAGCTGTTTTTT
>-|TRBJ1-1|TRBV4-2|-
CASSQEGAGEGNTEAFF
TGTGCCAGCAGCCAAGAAGGGGCAGGGGAGGGAAACACTGAAGCTTTCTTT
>-|TRBJ2-2|TRBV5-1|-
CASSYRTDDTGELFF
TGCGCCAGCAGCTATCGGACCGATGACACCGGGGAGCTGTTTTTT
>few|TRBJ2-7|TRBV2|TRBD2
CASSAGLAGGEQYF
TGTGCCAGCAGTGCGGGACTAGCGGGAGGCGAGCAGTACTTC
>-|TRBJ2-4|TRBV4-2|-
CASSSPVQAKNIQYF
TGTGCCAGCAGCTCCCCAGTTCAGGCCAAAAACATTCAGTACTTC
>few|TRBJ2-1|TRBV29-1|-
CSAARGADGFGEQFF
TGCAGCGCCGCGAGGGGAGCGGACGGTTTCGGTGAGCAGTTCTTC
>-|TRBJ2-3|TRBV9|-
CASSPEGGGLLTDTQYF
TGTGCCAGCAGCCCAGAGGGGGGGGGCCTCCTCACAGATACGCAGTATTTT
>few|TRBJ1-1|TRBV12-3/TRBV12-4|TRBD1
CASRGTATEAFF
TGTGCCAGCAGAGGGACAGCCACTGAAGCTTTCTTT
>few|TRBJ2-1|TRBV2|-
CASSDSAEETFRSYNEQFF
TGTGCCAGCAGTGATTCAGCGGAAGAAACCTTCCGCTCCTACAATGAGCAGTTCTTC
>-|TRBJ1-3|TRBV5-1|-
CASSGEQGNTIYF
TGCGCCAGCAGCGGGGAACAGGGAAACACCATATATTTT
>-|TRBJ2-5|TRBV4-3|TRBD2
CASSQETLAGGETQYF
TGCGCCAGCAGCCAAGAAACCCTAGCGGGAGGGGAGACCCAGTACTTC
>-|TRBJ2-2|TRBV4-1|-
CASSLRDPTGELFF
TGCGCCAGCAGCCTCCGGGACCCCACCGGGGAGCTGTTTTTT
>-|TRBJ1-2|TRBV9|TRBD1
CASSAHGGTVNYGYTF
TGTGCCAGCAGCGCCCATGGCGGGACAGTTAACTATGGCTACACCTTC
>-|TRBJ2-3|TRBV5-1|-
CASSLGLDESTDTQYF
TGCGCCAGCAGCTTGGGGCTAGATGAATCCACAGATACGCAGTATTTT
>-|TRBJ2-7|TRBV4-1|TRBD2
CASSQEKRESSYEQYF
TGCGCCAGCAGCCAAGAGAAGCGGGAGAGCTCCTACGAGCAGTACTTC
>-|TRBJ2-1|TRBV29-1|TRBD1
CSVDHRIGTGGMREQFF
TGCAGCGTAGACCACCGGATCGGGACAGGGGGCATGCGTGAGCAGTTCTTC
>-|TRBJ2-1|TRBV12-3/TRBV12-4|TRBD1
CASLGQGAGNEQFF
TGTGCCAGCCTGGGACAGGGGGCAGGCAATGAGCAGTTCTTC